Listed here are 5 T cell receptor beta chains from one sample, sequenced in a study of blood T cell repertoires in COVID-19. Clones were read by immunoSEQ multiplex PCR, and TCRdb kept only the in-frame ones, dropping some. The sample consists of 150,000 to 200,000 clones, 90% of them appearing once. Sequenced input: peripheral blood. These receptors came from a man aged 50 to 60 with acute or convalescent COVID-19.

V is TRBV9 and J is TRBJ1-3; 8 bases line up with TRBD1. The V gene's germline CDR1 is SGDLS and CDR2 YYNGEE. The V segment lost 2 bases and the J segment 2 bases; nucleotides outside the gene matches: 3. CDR3 length: 15 residues. CDR3: CASSVQGAPGNTIYF. The CDR3 nucleotides read TGTGCCAGCAGCGTTCAGGGGGCGCCTGGAAACACCATATATTTT.

V and J are TRBV5-1 and TRBJ2-7; 8 bases are shared with TRBD2. Germline V gives CDR1 SGHRS, CDR2 YFSETQ. V shed 4 bases, J shed 3 bases, and the junction held 9 bases outside the gene matches. The CDR3 is 15 amino acids. CDR3 in DNA: TGCGCCAGCAGCCAAGCGGGAGTGATTGACTACGAGCAGTACTTC. It encodes CASSQAGVIDYEQYF.

This chain uses TRBV5-4 with TRBJ2-6; no clear D. The CDR3 spans 17 residues. Trimming took 2 bases from V and 2 from J, leaving 14 bases between them. Looked up from germline, CDR1 is SGHNT and CDR2 is YYREEE (reference sequence). In nucleotides, the CDR3 is TGTGCCAGCAGCTTTGGTAATCGAGGAGCTGGGGCCAACGTCCTGACTTTC. Translated: CASSFGNRGAGANVLTF.

The chain has TRBV29-1 and TRBJ2-2, with D possibly matching TRBD1 (6 bases). Germline loops: CDR1 SQVTM, CDR2 ANQGSEA. Trimming took off 7 bases at V and 4 bases at J, with 13 bases between the two ends. This CDR3 spans 13 amino acids. The CDR3 is CSDTGLLTGELFF. In DNA, the CDR3 is TGCAGCGACACAGGGCTCCTCACCGGGGAGCTGTTTTTT.

V is TRBV4-1 and J is TRBJ1-2; 10 bases fit TRBD1. V lost 0 bases, J lost 6 bases, and 7 bases stayed unmatched. The V gene's germline CDR1 is MGHRA and CDR2 YSYEKL. CDR3 length: 16 amino acids. CDR3 region: CASSQDGGQGGHGYTF. DNA of the CDR3: TGCGCCAGCAGCCAAGACGGAGGACAGGGGGGTCATGGCTACACCTTC.